This TCR beta chain was documented in a study of T cell responses to AZD1222 COVID-19 vaccine (dated by TCRdb to the early 2020s). Regarding the study in general: TCR sequencing was performed for some 250 trial participants, of whom around 210 were given two doses of AZD1222 and roughly 25 were given two doses of MenACWY control vaccine. Trial participants were enrolled by age into subgroups of 18-55, 56-69 and 70-plus years, and about 150, 27 and 61 TCR-sequenced participants, respectively, were included in these subgroups.

The CDR3 regions of human TCRbeta chains were analyzed by immunosequencing. Processing in the source paper ran as follows. Repertoire TCRs were checked for matches against a reference library of SARS-CoV-2-specific TCRs that had been generated using the MIRA antigen-specificity platform. Breadth was defined as the fraction of unique TCRs that were SARS-CoV-2-associated. Depth was defined as the fraction of total T cells that were SARS-CoV-2-associated. Using the MIRA data, each spike-specific TCR was assigned both to the spike region to which the TCR was reactive and to a CD4 or CD8 class. Log10-transformed breadth and depth values were compared by one-way ANOVA with Sidak's multiple comparisons tests. What TCRdb holds here is the immuneACCESS table cut down to in-frame rearrangements. Part of the clones is not present; checked against another copy, under half of the missing clones reflect an unresolved V gene, and the others are unexplained. D and trimming come from the DNA, and the V and J calls and clone size come from that table. The sample contains around 80,000 clones, approximately 83% of them found a single time. The ten largest make up about 10% of the sample.

The time point label on this specimen signifies: about 28 days (+/-7) after the second vaccine dose. AZD1222 recipients given second doses at about 4 weeks or at about 12 weeks were pooled, since spike-specific TCR depth and breadth were not found to differ between the two schedules. Vaccinee samples were obtained from the UK trials COV001 and COV002, which included a single-blind randomized controlled phase 2/3 trial of AZD1222 (ChAdOx1 nCoV-19) in healthy adults. Trial participant PBMC samples were collected at day 0 and day 28 after the second dose for TCRbeta chain sequencing. This clone was found once. Its cognate antigen has yet to be identified. Per-nucleotide qualities are absent, and no much larger clonotype sits a single base away. Here V drops 5 bases and J drops 1 base, and the junction holds 4 bases not matched to any gene. CDR1 and CDR2, looked up from the germline V gene, are SGHVS and FNYEAQ. From the cysteine up to the phenylalanine, the CDR3 has a length of 14 residues. Only the CDR3 DNA stays, 42 bases, in frame from base 1.

Overall study outcomes, separate from this receptor: Participants were mostly white British and included more females than males, and it was suggested by the authors that clonal diversity may have been underestimated. In the small 56-69-year group, the increase in depth fell short of significance, most likely because of low power. Because no samples from the day 14 peak response were available, repertoires could be characterized only after the peak T cell response. Vaccine-associated CD4 TCRs spanned the whole spike protein, with dominant responses in regions 160-218 and 743-854. Conclusions about previously exposed vaccinees are limited, since just five or six AZD1222 recipients were seropositive for SARS-CoV-2 at baseline. Reportedly, close to half of the unique spike-specific TCRs recognized epitopes lying outside the regions that are mutated in the B.1.351 and B.1.1.7 variants. After two AZD1222 doses, both the breadth and the depth of spike-specific TCRs were significantly higher than at day 0 and than in MenACWY recipients.

Sequenced material: peripheral blood, taken 28 days after the second AZD1222 dose. The source of this sequence is an adult who received the AZD1222 COVID-19 vaccine. This receptor chain uses TRBV7-6 and TRBJ1-1; 7 bases in the middle match TRBD1. The CDR3 protein is CASSQDRQNTEAFF. The nucleotide sequence reads TGTGCCAGCAGCCAGGACAGGCAGAACACTGAAGCTTTCTTT.